Below, 23 T cell receptor beta chains from the same sample are listed, as sequenced in a study of T-cell memory formation after mild COVID-19. Via MiXCR, TCRdb re-called the 5' RACE reads, giving one row per CDR3 protein. Among fewer than 500,000 distinct CDR3 sequences, around 27% were seen once, and the ten largest hold around 13%. The sample comprised PBMCs or a T cell subset sorted from them (not recorded which). The receptors derive from an adult woman who had mild COVID-19 (a few samples of this study predate the infection). Cell type and time point are not known.

This chain joins TRBV19 and TRBJ2-1; a possible D gene is TRBD1 (5 bases). This CDR3 contains 14 residues. V lost 5 bases to trimming and J lost 1 base, with 9 bases between them. In germline, CDR1 is LNHDA, CDR2 SQIVND (reference sequence). In DNA form, the CDR3 reads TGTGCCAGTAGTGCAAGGGGATCCTACAATGAGCAGTTCTTC. Translated, it gives CASSARGSYNEQFF.

This chain links TRBV24-1 with TRBJ2-2; 7 bases line up with TRBD1. The CDR3 contains 16 residues. Trimming cost V 4 bases and J 4 bases; bases outside gene matches: 8. The germline CDR1 and CDR2 sequences are KGHDR and SFDVKD. CDR3 sequence (DNA): TGTGCCACCAGTGACCCGGGACAGAGATTCACCGGGGAGCTGTTTTTT. Translating gives CATSDPGQRFTGELFF.

This clonotype was detected only a few times. The rearrangement links TRBV4-1 to TRBJ1-1; D is possibly TRBD1 (5 bases). Germline assignment: CDR1 MGHRA and CDR2 YSYEKL. CDR3 length equals 15 residues. Trimming took off 6 bases at V and 7 bases at J, with 21 bases between the two ends. CDR3 residues: CASSSVGDLWDEAFF. The DNA for the CDR3 is TGCGCCAGCAGTTCCGTCGGGGACCTTTGGGATGAAGCTTTCTTT.

This clonotype has ten or more counts. The chain uses TRBV7-9 and TRBJ2-1, with TRBD2 matching over 8 bases. The V segment lost 4 bases and the J segment 0 bases; nucleotides outside the gene matches: 2. Per the germline V gene, CDR1 is SEHNR and CDR2 is FQNEAQ (reference sequence). CDR3 length: 15 residues. CDR3 protein: CASSSTSGSYNEQFF. CDR3 DNA: TGTGCCAGCAGCTCAACTAGCGGCTCCTACAATGAGCAGTTCTTC.

This CDR3 is CAIAGGDYGYTF. The DNA of the CDR3 is TGTGCCATCGCAGGGGGGGACTATGGCTACACCTTC. The chain joins TRBV10-3 to TRBJ1-2; 7 bases are shared with TRBD1. V lost 8 bases to trimming and J lost 3 bases; unmatched junction nucleotides: 3. This CDR3 region has 12 residues. Germline CDR1 is ENHRY and CDR2 is SYGVKD.

This clonotype was found once. This chain uses TRBV7-2 with TRBJ2-5; TRBD1 matches 9 bases. Germline loops: CDR1 SGHTA, CDR2 FQGNSA. Trimming took 1 base from V and 2 from J; bases not matched to a gene: 2. The CDR3 sequence is 15 residues long. CDR3 residues: CASSLDRGRQETQYF. CDR3 bases: TGTGCCAGCAGCTTAGACAGGGGGCGGCAAGAGACCCAGTACTTC.

Of note for this clonotype: A read error may produce the germline difference seen at one junction end. The chain recombines TRBV7-6 with TRBJ2-7, with D possibly being TRBD1 (6 bases). This CDR3 has 14 residues. From germline, CDR1 is SGHVS and CDR2 FNYEAQ. The CDR3 sequence: CAISQPTAGAEQYF. CDR3 sequence (DNA): TGTGCCATCAGCCAACCGACGGCAGGGGCCGAGCAGTACTTC. Looking up the rest from reference TRBV7-6 and TRBJ2-7 gives the full variable domain: GAGVSQSPRYKVTKRGQDVALRCDPISGHVSLYWYRQALGQGPEFLTYFNYEAQQDKSGLPNDRFSAERPEGSISTLTIQRTEQRDSAMYRCAISQPTAGAEQYFGPGTRLTVT.

This clonotype was counted many times. CDR3 sequence (DNA): TGTGCCAGCAGTTCCGCAGGGGGGCCCTACGAGCAGTACTTC. Encoded protein: CASSSAGGPYEQYF. The gene calls are TRBV12-3 or TRBV12-4 and TRBJ2-7, with D maybe TRBD1 (7 bases). The CDR3 spans 14 residues. Trimming took off 4 bases at V and 2 bases at J, with 12 bases between the two ends.

The chain has TRBV4-3 and TRBJ2-5; 7 bases agree with TRBD2. Germline V gene data show CDR1 as LGHNA and CDR2 as YSLEER. This CDR3 comprises 20 residues. After removal of 1 base from V and 7 bases from J, the junction contained 24 bases not matched to a gene. CDR3 nucleotides: TGCGCCAGCAGCCAAGCCGTTCCTCAACCCGGACTAGAGGTCCTTATGACCCAGTACTTC. Translated, it gives CASSQAVPQPGLEVLMTQYF.

The rearrangement links TRBV20-1 to TRBJ2-3; TRBD1 matches at 9 bases. The V and J ends lost 6 bases and 4 bases, in that order; junction bases with no gene match: 17. Germline V CDR1 and CDR2: DFQATT, SNEGSKA (reference sequence). This CDR3 is 17 amino acids long. This CDR3 is CSADYPPGQGSADTQYF. The CDR3 DNA reads as TGCAGTGCCGACTATCCGCCGGGACAGGGAAGCGCAGATACGCAGTATTTT.

The chain is built from TRBV5-4 and TRBJ2-2, with D unresolved. The CDR3 length is 15 residues. CDR1 and CDR2 from the germline V gene are SGHNT and YYREEE (reference sequence). Trimming took 2 bases from V and 4 from J, leaving 12 bases between them. The CDR3: CASSLTRSGTGELFF. Here the CDR3 DNA reads TGTGCCAGCAGCTTAACCCGGTCGGGCACCGGGGAGCTGTTTTTT.

In this sample, this clonotype turned up many times. V and J are TRBV12-3 or TRBV12-4 and TRBJ2-1, with TRBD2 identical over 8 bases. The V segment lost 2 bases and the J segment 8 bases; nucleotides outside the gene matches: 2. CDR3 length equals 13 residues. CDR3 protein: CASSLSGGDEQFF. DNA of the CDR3: TGTGCCAGCAGTTTAAGCGGGGGAGATGAGCAGTTCTTC.

This clonotype was seen ten or more times. The gene calls are TRBV20-1 and TRBJ2-7, with D perhaps assigned TRBD1 or TRBD2 (5 bases each). The germline V gene encodes CDR1 DFQATT and CDR2 SNEGSKA (reference sequence). Trimming took off 3 bases at V and 4 bases at J, with 22 bases between the two ends. CDR3 size: 16 residues. The DNA of the CDR3 is TGCAGTGCTAGGGACACCCATACCGGGGCCCTTTACGAGCAGTACTTC. The encoded protein is CSARDTHTGALYEQYF.

The chain joins TRBV24-1 to TRBJ2-7; a weak D match, TRBD2 (7 bases). V lost 3 bases and J lost 5, with 16 bases in between. The germline V gene has CDR1 KGHDR and CDR2 SFDVKD. The CDR3 is 15 residues long. CDR3 in DNA: TGTGCCACCAGTGATCGGGGGGCAGGAATCCACGAGCAGTACTTC. This sequence encodes CATSDRGAGIHEQYF.

The chain has TRBV4-3 and TRBJ2-3, with TRBD1 matching over 10 bases. This CDR3 is built from 15 residues. The ends lost 5 bases at V and 4 bases at J; junction bases unmatched: 6. Per germline, CDR1 LGHNA and CDR2 YSLEER. CDR3: CASSSGTGVADTQYF. For the CDR3, the DNA is TGCGCCAGCAGCTCCGGGACAGGGGTCGCAGATACGCAGTATTTT.

The chain recombines TRBV7-6 with TRBJ1-3; no definite D call. This CDR3 comprises 15 residues. Per the germline V gene, CDR1 is SGHVS and CDR2 is FNYEAQ. The V gene lost 5 bases and the J gene lost 1 base, with 12 bases spanning the gap. The CDR3 sequence: CASSKSAGSGNTIYF. CDR3 DNA sequence: TGTGCCAGCAGCAAATCAGCGGGGTCTGGAAACACCATATATTTT. Full variable domain (missing parts from reference TRBV7-6 and TRBJ1-3): GAGVSQSPRYKVTKRGQDVALRCDPISGHVSLYWYRQALGQGPEFLTYFNYEAQQDKSGLPNDRFSAERPEGSISTLTIQRTEQRDSAMYRCASSKSAGSGNTIYFGEGSWLTVV.

This clonotype came up a few times. The V and J genes are TRBV10-3 and TRBJ2-5; weak D call: TRBD1 (5 bases). The CDR3 spans 15 residues. The germline V gene has CDR1 ENHRY and CDR2 SYGVKD. V shed 2 bases and J shed 2 bases, with 12 bases lying between them. The CDR3 region is CAISEPLGRQETQYF. For the CDR3, the DNA is TGTGCCATCAGTGAGCCCCTGGGGCGGCAAGAGACCCAGTACTTC.

This chain uses TRBV20-1 with TRBJ2-5; TRBD2 aligns across 8 bases. Germline loops: CDR1 DFQATT, CDR2 SNEGSKA (reference sequence). V lost 3 bases and J lost 5; bases outside the gene matches: 2. There are 12 residues in the CDR3. The CDR3 coding sequence is TGCAGTGCTAGGCGGGGGGCGGAGACCCAGTACTTC. It translates to CSARRGAETQYF.

This clonotype turned up a few times. V and J are TRBV20-1 and TRBJ2-7; possibly TRBD1 for D (5 bases). With 3 bases removed from V and 7 bases from J, the gap between germline ends came to 16 bases. This CDR3 has 13 residues. The germline V gene has CDR1 DFQATT and CDR2 SNEGSKA (reference sequence). The CDR3 nucleotides read TGCAGTGCTAGGGCCTTCAGGGTGGCTGAGCAGTACTTC. Translated: CSARAFRVAEQYF.

DNA of the CDR3: TGTGCCAGCAGTTTCGGGCTAGCGGGAACAGGTGGGGAGACCCAGTACTTC. Translation gives CASSFGLAGTGGETQYF. This chain uses TRBV28 with TRBJ2-5, with 9 positions matching TRBD2. CDR1 is MDHEN and CDR2 is SYDVKM in the germline V gene. This CDR3 spans 17 amino acids. Unmatched junction bases numbered 13, after V lost 3 bases and J lost 5 bases.

Ten or more counts support this clonotype. The CDR3 protein is CASSEGVNTEAFF. In nucleotides, the CDR3 is TGTGCCAGCAGCGAAGGGGTGAACACTGAAGCTTTCTTT. The V call is TRBV5-5, the J call TRBJ1-1; D is perhaps TRBD1 (5 bases). In germline, CDR1 is SGHKS, CDR2 YYEKEE (reference sequence). V was pared by 4 bases and J by 0 bases, with 7 bases between. The CDR3 contains 13 residues.

This rearrangement joins TRBV5-1 to TRBJ1-3; 8 positions agree with TRBD1. The CDR3 length is 15 residues. Losses at the gene ends were 2 bases for V and 8 bases for J; bases not matched to a gene: 9. CDR1 and CDR2 (germline): SGHRS, YFSETQ. The CDR3 sequence: CASSFQGARVDTIYF. For the CDR3, the DNA is TGCGCCAGCAGCTTCCAGGGGGCCCGGGTCGACACCATATATTTT.

The chain has TRBV20-1 and TRBJ2-1; tentatively, D is TRBD1 or TRBD2 (5 bases each). Germline lookup yields CDR1 DFQATT and CDR2 SNEGSKA (reference sequence). This CDR3 has 15 amino acids. V lost 1 base, J lost 4 bases, and 14 bases lay in between. CDR3 region: CSARASGTNYNEQFF. For the CDR3, the DNA is TGCAGTGCTAGAGCGTCCGGGACCAATTACAATGAGCAGTTCTTC.